This passage covers 32 T cell receptor beta chains from one sample sequenced in a study of Graves' ophthalmopathy and Graves' hyperthyroidism. Amplified material comprised TCR beta CDR3 regions derived from RNA transcripts. Amplification began with first-round RT-PCR using HTBI primers, then second-round multiplex PCR was performed. TCRdb independently ran MiXCR on the multiplex PCR reads; one entry per CDR3 protein. This sample has around 340,000 distinct CDR3 sequences, with 15% to 20% found just once. Sequenced sample: peripheral blood. The source of these receptors is an adult man with Graves' ophthalmopathy.

This clonotype has more than one count but fewer than ten. A much larger clone sits a single nucleotide away, making a read error possible. The chain uses TRBV7-3 and TRBJ2-7, with D maybe TRBD1 (7 bases). Germline V gene data show CDR1 as SGHTA and CDR2 as FQGTGA. This CDR3 has 15 amino acids. CDR3 amino acids: CVSSPQGGLGYEQYF. CDR3 sequence (DNA): TGTGTCAGCAGCCCCCAGGGGGGCTTGGGCTACGAGCAGTACTTC.

This clonotype was counted many times. The J gene is TRBJ2-7, the V gene TRBV3-1; D gene unclear. The CDR3 extends over 14 amino acids. Germline values: CDR1 LGHDT, CDR2 YNNKEL (reference sequence). The V gene lost 1 base and the J gene lost 3 bases, with 10 bases spanning the gap. In nucleotides, the CDR3 is TGTGCCAGCAGCCAAGGGTTCCTGGGCTACGAGCAGTACTTC. Amino acids: CASSQGFLGYEQYF.

The table lists this clonotype with many counts. The chain employs TRBV20-1 and TRBJ2-5; 10 bases fit TRBD1. The germline V gene encodes CDR1 DFQATT and CDR2 SNEGSKA (reference sequence). V gave up 5 bases and J gave up 2 bases; unmatched junction bases: 11. CDR3 length: 16 residues. The CDR3 DNA is TGCAGTGCTGCCCGGGACAGGGGCGAGACTCAAGAGACCCAGTACTTC. It specifies CSAARDRGETQETQYF.

This clonotype turned up a few times. This chain's CDR3 is CASSPGSIVTF. In nucleotides, the CDR3 is TGTGCCAGCAGCCCCGGGTCCATCGTCACCTTC. This sequence joins TRBV7-9 and TRBJ1-2, with D unresolved. The germline V and J ends were trimmed by 5 bases and 13 bases, with 14 bases remaining between them. This CDR3 is 11 amino acids long. Per germline, CDR1 SEHNR and CDR2 FQNEAQ (reference sequence).

The chain has TRBV27 and TRBJ2-2; 11 bases are shared with TRBD1. Unmatched junction bases numbered 4, after V lost 5 bases and J lost 5 bases. The V gene's germline CDR1 is MNHEY and CDR2 SMNVEV (reference sequence). The CDR3 is 15 amino acids. The CDR3 loop is CASSTRDRGTGELFF. For the CDR3, the DNA is TGTGCCAGCAGTACCCGGGACAGGGGGACCGGGGAGCTGTTTTTT.

The sample holds many counts of this clonotype. This chain links TRBV20-1 with TRBJ2-7; TRBD1 matches 8 bases. This CDR3 contains 17 residues. The trim removed 0 bases at V and 1 base at J, leaving 11 bases unmatched. The germline V gene has CDR1 DFQATT and CDR2 SNEGSKA (reference sequence). The CDR3 loop reads CSARDLSWDRTSYEQYF. DNA of the CDR3: TGCAGTGCTAGAGATCTATCTTGGGACAGGACTTCCTACGAGCAGTACTTC.

The chain employs TRBV20-1 and TRBJ2-5, with 10 bases matching TRBD1. J was trimmed by 3 bases and V by 3 bases; bases with no gene match: 4. The CDR3 is 14 residues long. The germline V gene encodes CDR1 DFQATT and CDR2 SNEGSKA (reference sequence). CDR3 nucleotides: TGCAGTGCTAGTTCTGGGACAGGGGAAGAGACCCAGTACTTC. This sequence encodes CSASSGTGEETQYF.

The genes are TRBV28 and TRBJ2-2; the match to TRBD1 covers 11 bases. The germline gives CDR1 MDHEN, CDR2 SYDVKM. Trimming removed 5 bases from V and 6 bases from J; junction bases left unmatched: 5. This CDR3 comprises 15 residues. In DNA form, the CDR3 reads TGTGCCAGCAGTCCTCCGGGACAGGGGGCCGGGGAGCTGTTTTTT. Translated: CASSPPGQGAGELFF.

This clonotype has a handful of counts. V gene TRBV12-3 or TRBV12-4 combines with J gene TRBJ2-5, with TRBD2 matching over 10 bases. V trimming: 6 bases; J trimming: 2 bases; junction bases outside the gene matches: 15. CDR3 length: 18 amino acids. CDR3 in amino acids: CASRPKREGLVRQETQYF. The CDR3 DNA reads TGTGCCAGCAGGCCCAAGCGGGAGGGCCTCGTTCGGCAAGAGACCCAGTACTTC.

This clonotype was seen only a few times. V is TRBV7-2 and J is TRBJ1-2; D uncertain. V dropped 1 base and J dropped 7 bases, with 4 bases sitting between them. Germline CDR1 is SGHTA and CDR2 is FQGNSA. The CDR3 length is 11 residues. CDR3 protein: CASSLEFGYTF. CDR3 in DNA: TGTGCCAGCAGCTTAGAGTTTGGCTACACCTTC.

This clonotype was recorded at least ten times. The germline gene is not matched at one end of the junction; a read error may be the cause. The chain has TRBV20-1 and TRBJ2-5; D possibly matches TRBD1 or TRBD2 (5 bases each). The CDR3 consists of 13 residues. Germline lookup yields CDR1 DFQATT and CDR2 SNEGSKA (reference sequence). The CDR3 DNA reads as TGCAGTGCTCCTTCTGACGGGACGGAGACCAAGTACTTC. Its protein is CSAPSDGTETKYF.

This clonotype has at least ten counts. The chain links TRBV9 to TRBJ2-2; D gene unclear. The CDR3 extends over 14 amino acids. V shed 0 bases and J shed 1 base, with 4 bases lying between them. Germline V gene sequence: CDR1 SGDLS, CDR2 YYNGEE. The CDR3 DNA is TGTGCCAGCAGCGTAGGAGGGAACACCGGGGAGCTGTTTTTT. It is translated as CASSVGGNTGELFF. Full variable domain (missing parts from reference TRBV9 and TRBJ2-2): DSGVTQTPKHLITATGQRVTLRCSPRSGDLSVYWYQQSLDQGLQFLIQYYNGEERAKGNILERFSAQQFPDLHSELNLSSLELGDSALYFCASSVGGNTGELFFGEGSRLTVL.

The chain uses TRBV6-1 and TRBJ1-2, with D hard to call. The CDR3 has 13 residues. Looked up from germline, CDR1 is MNHNS and CDR2 is SASEGT. Trimming shortened V by 6 bases and J by 3 bases, and 11 bases separated the two germline ends. As DNA, the CDR3 is TGTGCCAGCAGCGTACAAGGAGACTATGGCTACACCTTC. This sequence encodes CASSVQGDYGYTF.

This clonotype was observed at least ten times. V gene TRBV4-1 combines with J gene TRBJ2-7, with 12 nucleotides matching TRBD2. Germline CDR1 is MGHRA and CDR2 is YSYEKL. CDR3 length: 15 residues. Trimming removed 2 bases from V and 2 bases from J; junction bases left unmatched: 1. CDR3 bases: TGCGCCAGCAGCCAACTAGCGGGAGGGCCCTACGAGCAGTACTTC. It encodes CASSQLAGGPYEQYF.

This chain connects TRBV7-2 to TRBJ2-5; D is perhaps TRBD1 (6 bases). Trimming took off 2 bases at V and 2 bases at J, with 12 bases between the two ends. Germline assignment: CDR1 SGHTA and CDR2 FQGNSA. The CDR3 has 15 residues. CDR3 amino acids: CASSLRHRGQETQYF. The CDR3 nucleotides read TGTGCCAGCAGCTTACGTCATAGGGGGCAAGAGACCCAGTACTTC.

This clonotype was found many times. The chain couples TRBV6-2 or TRBV6-3 to TRBJ1-5, with no clear D. This CDR3 spans 14 amino acids. The ends were cut back, 2 bases at V and 6 bases at J, with 11 bases in the middle. Looked up from germline, CDR1 is MNHEY and CDR2 is SVGEGT. This CDR3 is CASSYLTGIQPQHF. CDR3 sequence (DNA): TGTGCCAGCAGTTACCTGACCGGGATTCAGCCCCAGCATTTT.

This clonotype has a count of ten or more. The chain has TRBV12-3 or TRBV12-4 and TRBJ2-2; 9 bases map to TRBD1. V trimming: 10 bases; J trimming: 4 bases; junction bases outside the gene matches: 13. This CDR3 spans 16 amino acids. CDR3 in amino acids: CAISPPGQGVTGELFF. DNA for the CDR3: TGTGCCATCTCACCCCCGGGACAGGGTGTCACCGGGGAGCTGTTTTTT.

This sequence joins TRBV6-1 and TRBJ1-1; 9 bases map to TRBD1. With V trimmed by 2 bases and J by 6 bases, 7 bases remained unmatched. Germline CDR1 and CDR2: MNHNS and SASEGT. The CDR3 loop spans 15 amino acids. DNA for the CDR3: TGTGCCAGCAGTGAAAATACAGGGGGCCTTCCTGAAGCTTTCTTT. It yields the protein CASSENTGGLPEAFF.

This clonotype was recorded a few times. This chain uses TRBV27 with TRBJ1-2; 11 bases line up with TRBD1. Germline V gene data show CDR1 as MNHEY and CDR2 as SMNVEV (reference sequence). J gave up 6 bases and V 7 bases, and 7 bases lay outside the gene matches. The CDR3 extends over 14 amino acids. DNA for the CDR3: TGTGCCAGCAACCCCGGGACAGGGGGGGATGGCTACACCTTC. Protein: CASNPGTGGDGYTF.

The table lists this clonotype with many counts. The V call is TRBV7-2, the J call TRBJ1-5; D is uncertain. This CDR3 is 13 amino acids long. With 3 bases removed from V and 5 bases from J, the gap between germline ends came to 8 bases. Germline CDR1 is SGHTA and CDR2 is FQGNSA. CDR3 region: CASSFAGYQPQHF. The CDR3 DNA reads as TGTGCCAGCAGCTTTGCGGGATATCAGCCCCAGCATTTT. Using reference TRBV7-2 and TRBJ1-5 for the parts outside the CDR3, the full variable domain is GAGVSQSPSNKVTEKGKDVELRCDPISGHTALYWYRQSLGQGLEFLIYFQGNSAPDKSGLPSDRFSAERTGGSVSTLTIQRTQQEDSAVYLCASSFAGYQPQHFGDGTRLSIL.

This clonotype showed up many times. The chain links TRBV10-3 to TRBJ2-2, with 11 bases that match TRBD2. CDR3 length: 14 amino acids. Germline CDR1 ENHRY, CDR2 SYGVKD. V shed 5 bases and J 7 bases; nucleotides not matched to a gene: 3. The CDR3 nucleotides read TGTGCCATCAGTCCGGGACTAGCGGTCGGGGAGCTGTTTTTT. Translation: CAISPGLAVGELFF.

Turning to this clonotype: Being one base from a much bigger clone, this may be a read error. The chain couples TRBV3-1 to TRBJ1-5; maybe TRBD1 (5 bases). This CDR3 has 15 amino acids. Trimming stripped 4 bases from V and 3 bases from J, with 13 bases between. The germline V gene encodes CDR1 LGHDT and CDR2 YNNKEL (reference sequence). Written as DNA, the CDR3 is TGTGCCAGCAGCCGGTCATTGGGGGACAATCAGCCCCAGCATTTT. Its translation is CASSRSLGDNQPQHF.

This clonotype was seen ten or more times. The chain uses TRBV27 and TRBJ1-2; the D is unclear. The CDR3 sequence is 13 residues long. Germline CDR1 reads MNHEY; CDR2 reads SMNVEV (reference sequence). The ends were cut back, 7 bases at V and 1 base at J, with 10 bases in the middle. The CDR3 DNA reads TGTGCCAGCAAACAGAATAATAACTATGGCTACACCTTC. It yields the protein CASKQNNNYGYTF.

This clonotype was counted a few times. The chain links TRBV11-2 to TRBJ2-7; no reliable D call. Trimming removed 1 base at V and 5 bases at J, with 9 bases between. CDR1 is SGHAT and CDR2 is FQNNGV in the germline V gene. This CDR3 spans 13 amino acids. CDR3 in DNA: TGTGCCAGCAGCTTAGTTTGGGTCCACGAGCAGTACTTC. This gives the protein CASSLVWVHEQYF.

This clonotype showed up many times. V is TRBV27 and J is TRBJ2-5; D uncertain. CDR1 and CDR2 (germline): MNHEY, SMNVEV (reference sequence). The CDR3 runs 15 residues. Trimming pared 0 bases from V and 1 base from J, leaving 9 bases between. In DNA form, the CDR3 reads TGTGCCAGCAGTTTATCGTTCCACATCCAAGAGACCCAGTACTTC. It encodes CASSLSFHIQETQYF.

In this sample, this clonotype turned up many times. The gene calls are TRBV19 and TRBJ1-3; possible D gene TRBD1, 6 bases. The CDR3 is made up of 15 amino acids. Germline V gene sequence: CDR1 LNHDA, CDR2 SQIVND (reference sequence). The CDR3 spells CASTAGAVSGNTIYF. The CDR3, as DNA: TGTGCTTCGACGGCAGGGGCAGTCTCTGGAAACACCATATATTTT.

This clonotype was observed at least ten times. The rearrangement links TRBV19 to TRBJ1-5; D is possibly TRBD1 (6 bases). The CDR3 contains 13 residues. Looked up from germline, CDR1 is LNHDA and CDR2 is SQIVND (reference sequence). The V end was cut by 3 bases, the J end by 6 bases, with 9 bases between. CDR3 sequence reads: CASSITGIQPQHF. CDR3 sequence (DNA): TGTGCCAGTAGTATCACAGGGATTCAGCCCCAGCATTTT.

The table lists this clonotype with many counts. The chain carries TRBV24-1 and TRBJ2-2; D call uncertain. Germline-derived CDR1 and CDR2 are KGHDR and SFDVKD. V gave up 0 bases and J gave up 3 bases, with 4 bases separating them. The CDR3 extends over 14 amino acids. The CDR3 DNA is TGTGCCACCAGTGATTTGACCGACACCGGGGAGCTGTTTTTT. This codes for CATSDLTDTGELFF.

This clonotype has at least ten counts. The chain is built from TRBV20-1 and TRBJ1-3; D gene ambiguous. CDR3 size: 14 residues. Germline V gene data show CDR1 as DFQATT and CDR2 as SNEGSKA (reference sequence). Trimming cost V 5 bases and J 0 bases, with 11 bases left between them. CDR3 sequence: CSASLDNSGNTIYF. The CDR3 coding sequence is TGCAGTGCTTCTCTTGACAACTCTGGAAACACCATATATTTT.

The V and J genes are TRBV27 and TRBJ1-6; D is uncertain. Germline assignment: CDR1 MNHEY and CDR2 SMNVEV (reference sequence). V shed 5 bases and J shed 7 bases, with 15 bases lying between them. The length of the CDR3 is 15 residues. CDR3 DNA sequence: TGTGCCAGCAGTAAAAACCGGGCCTCGAATTCACCCCTCCACTTT. As protein: CASSKNRASNSPLHF.

J is TRBJ1-5 and V is TRBV11-3; D may be TRBD1 (6 bases). V lost 5 bases and J 3 bases, leaving 14 bases between the germline ends. Germline CDR1 SGHNT, CDR2 YENEEA. CDR3 length: 15 residues. The chain's CDR3 is CASSPRAGVNQPQHF. Written as DNA, the CDR3 is TGTGCCAGCAGCCCAAGGGCAGGGGTCAATCAGCCCCAGCATTTT.

This clonotype was counted many times. The rearrangement links TRBV19 to TRBJ1-5; TRBD1 matches at 9 bases. Germline-derived CDR1 and CDR2 are LNHDA and SQIVND (reference sequence). The CDR3 loop spans 16 amino acids. Trimming at V came to 7 bases and at J to 1 base, leaving 8 bases not matched to a gene. The CDR3 sequence is CASTSGQGRSNQPQHF. In DNA form, the CDR3 reads TGTGCCAGTACCTCAGGACAGGGGCGAAGCAATCAGCCCCAGCATTTT.